This T cell receptor (beta chain) came from a study of OX40 agonist ivuxolimab in advanced cancers. CDR3 length equals 17 residues. The germline V gene encodes CDR1 KGHSH and CDR2 LQKENI. The V gene lost 3 bases and the J gene lost 3 bases, with 21 bases spanning the gap. The table came from immunoSEQ multiplex PCR; TCRdb's copy has only in-frame clones and leaves some out. Seen here are about 81,000 clones, approximately 89% observed once, and the top ten hold 0.2% to 0.25%. This chain uses TRBV18 with TRBJ2-7; D uncertain. This receptor was identified in an adult with an advanced solid tumor such as melanoma, head and neck, liver or kidney cancer. Source: CD4+ or CD8+ T cells sorted from blood, taken in a trial of the OX40 agonist ivuxolimab. CDR3 coding DNA: TGTGCCAGCTCACCTTACATCCAGGAGACAACCAACTACGAGCAGTACTTC. Translation gives CASSPYIQETTNYEQYF.